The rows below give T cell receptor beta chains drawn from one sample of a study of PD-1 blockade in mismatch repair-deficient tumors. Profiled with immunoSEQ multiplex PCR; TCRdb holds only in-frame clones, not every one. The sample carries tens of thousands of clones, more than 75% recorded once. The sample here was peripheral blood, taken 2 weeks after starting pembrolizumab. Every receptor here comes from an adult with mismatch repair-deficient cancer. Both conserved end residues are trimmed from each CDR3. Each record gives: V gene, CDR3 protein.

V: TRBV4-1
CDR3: ASSQVAGGVTGELF

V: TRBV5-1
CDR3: ASSTDRQGRGEMSTEAF

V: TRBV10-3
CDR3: AISGTSGRSGGELF

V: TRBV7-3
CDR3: ASSLSPTYEQY

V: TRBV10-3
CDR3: AISDLGTSINEQF

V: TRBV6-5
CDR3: ASTKGRGVLGEQY

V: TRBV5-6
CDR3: ASSLDYSDTQY

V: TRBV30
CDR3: AWSRQGAAGELF

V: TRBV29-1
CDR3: SVDRENTGELF

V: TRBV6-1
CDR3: ASKEGRQPQH

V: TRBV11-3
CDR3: ASSRDSGQPYEQY

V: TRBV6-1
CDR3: ASSEKRGSEQY

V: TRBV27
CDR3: ASSDNFFRDTVPRAF

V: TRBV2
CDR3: ASSEAGAVYEQY

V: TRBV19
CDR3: ASKRTGDYGYT